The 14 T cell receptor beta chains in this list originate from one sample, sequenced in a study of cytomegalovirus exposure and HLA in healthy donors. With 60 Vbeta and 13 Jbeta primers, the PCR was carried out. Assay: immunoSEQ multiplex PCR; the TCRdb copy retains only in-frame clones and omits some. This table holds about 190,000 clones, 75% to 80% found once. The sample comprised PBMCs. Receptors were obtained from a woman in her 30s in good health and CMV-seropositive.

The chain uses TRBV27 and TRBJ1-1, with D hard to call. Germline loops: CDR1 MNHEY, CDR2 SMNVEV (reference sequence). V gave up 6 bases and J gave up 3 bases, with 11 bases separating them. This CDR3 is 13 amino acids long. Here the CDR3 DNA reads TGTGCCAGCAGCCTATCCGGTTACACTGAAGCTTTCTTT. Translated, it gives CASSLSGYTEAFF.

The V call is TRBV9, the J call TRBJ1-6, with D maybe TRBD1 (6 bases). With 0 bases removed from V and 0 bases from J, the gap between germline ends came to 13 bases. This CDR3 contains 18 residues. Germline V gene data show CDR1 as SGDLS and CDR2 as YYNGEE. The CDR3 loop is CASSVGDRTSSYNSPLHF. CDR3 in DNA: TGTGCCAGCAGCGTAGGTGACAGGACTAGCTCCTATAATTCACCCCTCCACTTT. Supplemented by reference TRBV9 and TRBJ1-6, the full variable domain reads DSGVTQTPKHLITATGQRVTLRCSPRSGDLSVYWYQQSLDQGLQFLIQYYNGEERAKGNILERFSAQQFPDLHSELNLSSLELGDSALYFCASSVGDRTSSYNSPLHFGNGTRLTVT.

Here the CDR3 reads CASSVGPIGWTSGGETYNEQFF. CDR3 coding DNA: TGTGCCAGCAGCGTAGGTCCAATAGGGTGGACTAGCGGGGGTGAAACATACAATGAGCAGTTCTTC. This chain links TRBV9 with TRBJ2-1, with 13 bases aligning to TRBD2. V lost 0 bases and J lost 4; bases outside the gene matches: 19. This CDR3 is 22 amino acids long. CDR1 is SGDLS, CDR2 YYNGEE, per germline.

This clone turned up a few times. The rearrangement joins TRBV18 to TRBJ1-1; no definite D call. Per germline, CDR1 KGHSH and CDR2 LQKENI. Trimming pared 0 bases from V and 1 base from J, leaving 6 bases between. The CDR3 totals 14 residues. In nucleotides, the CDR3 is TGTGCCAGCTCACCACCCTCGAGGAACACTGAAGCTTTCTTT. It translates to CASSPPSRNTEAFF.

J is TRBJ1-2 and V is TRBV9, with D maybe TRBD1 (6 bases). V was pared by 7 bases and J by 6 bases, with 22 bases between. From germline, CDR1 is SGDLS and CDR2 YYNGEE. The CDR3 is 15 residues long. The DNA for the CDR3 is TGTGCCAGCGGGGGGAGGGGGGCGGCTAGAGATGGCTACACCTTC. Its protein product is CASGGRGAARDGYTF. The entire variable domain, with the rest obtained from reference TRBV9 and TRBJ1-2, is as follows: DSGVTQTPKHLITATGQRVTLRCSPRSGDLSVYWYQQSLDQGLQFLIQYYNGEERAKGNILERFSAQQFPDLHSELNLSSLELGDSALYFCASGGRGAARDGYTFGSGTRLTVV.

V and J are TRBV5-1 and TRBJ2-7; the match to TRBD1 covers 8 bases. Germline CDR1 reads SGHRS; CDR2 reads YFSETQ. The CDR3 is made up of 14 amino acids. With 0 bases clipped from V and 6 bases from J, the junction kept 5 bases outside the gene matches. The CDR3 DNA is TGCGCCAGCAGCTTGGTAGGACAGGGCGTCGAGCAGTACTTC. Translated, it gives CASSLVGQGVEQYF.

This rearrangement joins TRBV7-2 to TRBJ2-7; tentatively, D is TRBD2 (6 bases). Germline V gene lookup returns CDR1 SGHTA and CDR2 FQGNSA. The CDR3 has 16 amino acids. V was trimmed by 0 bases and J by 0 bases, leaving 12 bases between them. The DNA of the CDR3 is TGTGCCAGCAGCTTAGCATCCTTAGCGGCCTCCTACGAGCAGTACTTC. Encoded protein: CASSLASLAASYEQYF.

The CDR3 coding sequence is TGTGCCACCAGCAGAGTCCCCGTTCCCACCTACGAGCAGTACTTC. Protein sequence: CATSRVPVPTYEQYF. The chain is built from TRBV15 and TRBJ2-5; D is unclear. The J call is doubtful: the DNA matches TRBJ2-7 better. Germline assignment: CDR1 LNHNV and CDR2 YYDKDF (reference sequence). The CDR3 has 15 amino acids.

The CDR3 coding sequence is TGCAGCGTTGGCAACCATCCGGGACAGGGGGCTCGGGCTTTCTTT. This translates into CSVGNHPGQGARAFF. The rearrangement joins TRBV29-1 to TRBJ1-1, with 12 bases that match TRBD1. Germline V gene sequence: CDR1 SQVTM, CDR2 ANQGSEA. Unmatched junction bases numbered 14, after V lost 4 bases and J lost 11 bases. The CDR3 covers 15 residues. The whole variable domain, filled in from reference TRBV29-1 and TRBJ1-1, reads SAVISQKPSRDICQRGTSLTIQCQVDSQVTMMFWYRQQPGQSLTLIATANQGSEATYESGFVIDKFPISRPNLTFSTLTVSNMSPEDSSIYLCSVGNHPGQGARAFFGQGTRLTVV.

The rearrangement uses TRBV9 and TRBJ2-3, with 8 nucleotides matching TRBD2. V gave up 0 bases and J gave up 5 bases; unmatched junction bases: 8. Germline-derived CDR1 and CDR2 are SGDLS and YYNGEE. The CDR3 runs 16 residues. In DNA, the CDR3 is TGTGCCAGCAGCGTAGAGCCTGTAGCGGGGATAGATACGCAGTATTTT. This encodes CASSVEPVAGIDTQYF.

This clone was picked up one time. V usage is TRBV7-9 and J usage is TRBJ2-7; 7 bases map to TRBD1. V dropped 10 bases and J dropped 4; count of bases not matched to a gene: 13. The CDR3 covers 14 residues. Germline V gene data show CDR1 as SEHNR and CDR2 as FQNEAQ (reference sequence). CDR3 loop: CATGVGGPRYEQYF. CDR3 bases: TGTGCCACCGGGGTAGGGGGCCCCCGGTACGAGCAGTACTTC.

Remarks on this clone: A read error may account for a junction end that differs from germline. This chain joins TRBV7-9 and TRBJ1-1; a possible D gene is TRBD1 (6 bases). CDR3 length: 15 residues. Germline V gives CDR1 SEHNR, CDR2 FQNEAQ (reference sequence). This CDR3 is CSSSLAGQRRTEAFF. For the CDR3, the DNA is TGTTCCAGCAGCCTAGCCGGACAGCGGAGAACTGAAGCTTTCTTT.

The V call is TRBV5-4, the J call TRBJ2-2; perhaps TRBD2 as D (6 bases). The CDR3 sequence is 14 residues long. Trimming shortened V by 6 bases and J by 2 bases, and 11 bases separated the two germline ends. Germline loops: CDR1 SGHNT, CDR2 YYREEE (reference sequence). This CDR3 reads CASTGTVNTGELFF. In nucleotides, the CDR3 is TGTGCCAGCACCGGGACTGTCAACACCGGGGAGCTGTTTTTT.

CDR3 in amino acids: CASRRRGSRETQYF. For the CDR3, the DNA is TGTGCCAGCAGACGCAGGGGATCTCGAGAGACCCAGTACTTC. This chain uses TRBV6-5 with TRBJ2-5, with D perhaps matching TRBD1 (6 bases). Germline values: CDR1 MNHEY, CDR2 SVGAGI. Deletions cut 6 bases from V and 4 bases from J, with 15 bases between. The CDR3 consists of 14 residues.